This T cell receptor (beta chain) was documented in a study of blood T cell repertoires in COVID-19. Study overall: Samples of COVID-19 (acute and convalescent) were obtained from the United States, Italy and Spain. PBMCs, B-cell-depleted T cells, or T cells provided the cDNA or gDNA that made up the material.

Original methodology: The assay estimated nucleated cells by amplifying reference gene primers. Method: immunoSEQ multiplex PCR; TCRdb's copy keeps in-frame clones and lacks some. V and J calls and clone size follow that table, whereas D and trimming were derived from the DNA. This table has around 46,000 clones, approximately 85% appearing once. The junction had 9 bases not matched to a gene; V was cut back by 5 bases and J by 4 bases. Looked up from germline, CDR1 is MDHEN and CDR2 is SYDVKM. This CDR3 comprises 15 residues. The sequence derives from a human donor in a cohort sampled during active COVID-19. This chain connects TRBV28 to TRBJ1-2, with 8 bases fitting TRBD1. The sample comprised peripheral blood. CDR3: CASSAPGQVPYGYTF. The DNA for the CDR3 is TGTGCCAGCAGTGCCCCGGGACAGGTCCCCTATGGCTACACCTTC.